This TCR beta chain was captured in a study of shared clonotypes between healthy human individuals. Study summary: Donor ages ranged 18 to 49 years: two women, a few men. Per-donor plates numbered three CD4 naive, three CD4 memory, two CD8 naive and one CD8 memory. Regarding the study as a whole: Clonotype sharing among donors, it was expected, would be affected by sequencing depth.

Comments on this clone: Its target is unknown.

The authors loaded 200 ng DNA, about 30,000 T cell genomes, into sorted-subset replicate PCRs. Produced via immunoSEQ multiplex PCR; TCRdb's table is partial and in-frame only. This sample carries over 2 million clones, less than 95% of them seen once, and the ten largest clones take about 1.1%. CD45RO-negative, CCR7-positively selected cells formed the naive CD8 fraction, excluding terminally differentiated effector memory CD45RA+ cells. The germline gives CDR1 SGHTA, CDR2 FQGNSA. Unmatched junction bases numbered 9, after V lost 4 bases and J lost 0 bases. The CDR3 is made up of 17 amino acids. J is TRBJ2-1 and V is TRBV7-2, with 7 bases matching TRBD2. The source is a man aged 18 to 30 in good health. Sequenced input: naive CD8+ T cells sorted from blood. Here the CDR3 DNA reads TGTGCCAGCAGCTGGGTAGCGGGCGGGAGCTCCTACAATGAGCAGTTCTTC. Amino acid sequence: CASSWVAGGSSYNEQFF.